This T cell receptor beta chain was captured by sequencing in a study of CD8 T cells in Susac syndrome. CDR3 length equals 17 residues. The V and J ends lost 0 bases and 6 bases respectively, with 18 bases between them. The germline V gene has CDR1 LNHNV and CDR2 YYDKDF (reference sequence). Sequencing of TCR beta was performed on blood CD8+ T cells and on blood CD4+ T cells. Negative isolation yielded CD8+ and CD4+ T cells; FACS enriched TEMRA cells. The RNA input was 0.5 to 1 ug, and it was reverse transcribed with random hexamers. Amplification of TCR beta CDR3 across 54 Vbeta and 13 Jbeta was performed with immunoSEQ multiplex PCR. TCRdb called the immunoSEQ multiplex PCR reads again in MiXCR, with one record for every CDR3 protein. Of 100,000 to 150,000 distinct CDR3 sequences listed, over 90% are singletons.

Material for sequencing was CD4+ T cells from PBMCs. V gene TRBV15 combines with J gene TRBJ2-1, with a weak D call TRBD1 (7 bases). The origin of this receptor is a human donor in good health. Here the CDR3 reads CATSRDLARQGGNEQFF. The DNA of the CDR3 is TGTGCCACCAGCAGAGATCTCGCGAGACAGGGAGGCAATGAGCAGTTCTTC.